The following is a T cell receptor (beta chain) sequence with its context. The data were taken from a study of shared clonotypes between healthy human individuals. All donors qualified as healthy HIV-negative adults and had experienced no recent acute infections or vaccinations. The unsorted samples took approximately 98 million PBMCs to get genomic DNA. Deep was the level used in running the assay. Original methodology: ImmunoSEQ yielded junction-only sequences lacking quality scores, so filtering differed. Clones were sequenced by immunoSEQ multiplex PCR, and TCRdb holds only the in-frame ones, with some missing. D and trimming were read from the DNA, whereas the V and J calls and clone size are those reported in that table. The table shows about 470,000 clones, with roughly 83% occurring only once. The CDR3 spans 15 residues. V was trimmed by 0 bases and J by 5 bases, leaving 15 bases between them.

The source of this sequence is a woman in her thirties or forties in good health. Some clones in this sample may be carry-over from other donors' samples. The sequenced material came from PBMCs. This chain connects TRBV5-3 to TRBJ2-7; D gene uncertain. TRBV5-3 is filed as an ORF, its function uncertain. The CDR3 sequence is CARSLDGGRCNEQYF. CDR3 coding DNA: TGTGCCAGAAGCTTGGACGGCGGCAGGTGCAACGAGCAGTACTTC.